This record concerns one T cell receptor beta chain sequence. Different DNA sequences within this sample yield the same CDR3. This sample is part of a study of blood T cell repertoires in COVID-19. In the study overall: The United States, Italy and Spain were the sources of the acute and convalescent COVID-19 samples.

Here immunoSEQ multiplex PCR was the method, and the copy in TCRdb shows in-frame clones only, minus some. The repertoire consists of under 200,000 clones, with 80% to 85% occurring once and the leading ten covering about 10%. This CDR3 region has 14 residues. Per the germline V gene, CDR1 is SGHDN and CDR2 is FVKESK. V was cut by 1 base and J by 5 bases, with 11 bases left in between. The clonotype originates from a woman of 80 years or more with active or convalescent COVID-19. V is TRBV14 and J is TRBJ2-5; D gene ambiguous. Sequencing used peripheral blood. The CDR3 sequence is CASSQGARSETQYF. As DNA, the CDR3 is TGTGCCAGCAGCCAAGGTGCCCGTAGTGAGACCCAGTACTTC.